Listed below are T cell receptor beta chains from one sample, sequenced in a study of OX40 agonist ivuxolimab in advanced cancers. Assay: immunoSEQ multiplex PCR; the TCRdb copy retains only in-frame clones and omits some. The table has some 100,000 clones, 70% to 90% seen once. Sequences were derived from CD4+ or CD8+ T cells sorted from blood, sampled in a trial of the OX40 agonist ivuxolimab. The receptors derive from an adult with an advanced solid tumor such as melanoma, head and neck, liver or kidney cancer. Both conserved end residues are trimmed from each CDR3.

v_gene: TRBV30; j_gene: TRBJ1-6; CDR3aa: AWTLVGGNNSPLH
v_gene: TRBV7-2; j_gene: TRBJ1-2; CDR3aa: ASSFDQGVNYGYT
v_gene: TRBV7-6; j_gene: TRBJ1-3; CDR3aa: ASSRGPGNTIY
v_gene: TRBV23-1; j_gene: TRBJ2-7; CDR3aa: ASSPTGGAGLTYEQY
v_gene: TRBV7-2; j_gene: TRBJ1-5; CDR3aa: ASSFDRGVNQPQH
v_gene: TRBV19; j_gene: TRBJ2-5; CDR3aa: ASSPDGQETQY
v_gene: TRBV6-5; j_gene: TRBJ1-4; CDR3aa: ASSYRKVTTNEKLF
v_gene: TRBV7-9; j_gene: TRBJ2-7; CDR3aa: ASSPGEFVIDEQY
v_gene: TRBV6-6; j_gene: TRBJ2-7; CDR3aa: ASSSQGNEQY
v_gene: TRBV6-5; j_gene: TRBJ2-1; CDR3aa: ASSYSGGGAYNEQF
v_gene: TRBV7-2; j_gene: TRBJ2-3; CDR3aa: ASSPLSGGAVDTQY
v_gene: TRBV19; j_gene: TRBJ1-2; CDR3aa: ASSMAQGASGYT
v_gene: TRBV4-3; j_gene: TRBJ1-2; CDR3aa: ASSQDGAGTGYGYT
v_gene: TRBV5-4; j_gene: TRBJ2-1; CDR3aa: ASSSSGGVRNEQF
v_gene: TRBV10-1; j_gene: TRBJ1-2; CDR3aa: ASSESVGGPSGYT
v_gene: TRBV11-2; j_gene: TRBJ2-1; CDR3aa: ASSLRQGVFGSYNEQF
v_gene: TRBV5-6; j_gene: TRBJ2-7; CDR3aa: ASSLTGPYEQY
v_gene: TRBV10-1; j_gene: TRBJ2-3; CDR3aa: ASSAQLLDTQY
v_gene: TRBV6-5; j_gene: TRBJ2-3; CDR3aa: ASSQGLAGAPTQY
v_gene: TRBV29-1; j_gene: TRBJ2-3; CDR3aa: SVGADTQY
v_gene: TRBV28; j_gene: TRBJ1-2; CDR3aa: ASSQERQGPHYGYT
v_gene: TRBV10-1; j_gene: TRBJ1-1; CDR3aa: ASRSGGLNTEAF
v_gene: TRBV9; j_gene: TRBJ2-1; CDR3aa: ASSVRDRGYNEQF
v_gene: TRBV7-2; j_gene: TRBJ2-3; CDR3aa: ASSRTSVTLDTQY
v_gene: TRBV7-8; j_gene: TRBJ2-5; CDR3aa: ASSLVPWAGPRPETQY
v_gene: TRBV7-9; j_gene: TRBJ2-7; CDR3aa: ASSRGGRGNTYEQY
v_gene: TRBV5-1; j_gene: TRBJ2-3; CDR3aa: ASSLRAADTQY
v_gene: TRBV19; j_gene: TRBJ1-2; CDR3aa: ASSSRTGSASVGYT
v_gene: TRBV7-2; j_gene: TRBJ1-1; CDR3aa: ASSLDGGWDTEAF
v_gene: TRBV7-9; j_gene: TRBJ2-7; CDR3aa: ASTNSRGADEQY
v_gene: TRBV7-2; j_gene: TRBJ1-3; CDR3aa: ASSLVNSGNTIY
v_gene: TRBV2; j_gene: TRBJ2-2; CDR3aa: ASKVGLGGELF
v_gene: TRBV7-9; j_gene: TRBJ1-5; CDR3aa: ASSLAAGAGNQPQH
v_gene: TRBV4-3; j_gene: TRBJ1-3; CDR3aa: ASSQRLGGDYSGNTIY
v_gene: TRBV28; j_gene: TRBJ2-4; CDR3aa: ASSQIGQAKNIQY
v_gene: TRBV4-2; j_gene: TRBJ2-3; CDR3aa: ASSQTPDRAGTDTQY
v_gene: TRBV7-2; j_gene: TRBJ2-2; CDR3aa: ASSHRGGYNTGELF